Listed below are T cell receptor beta chains from one sample, sequenced in a study of T cells in Graves' hyperthyroidism and ophthalmopathy. TCRdb called the multiplex PCR reads again in MiXCR, with one record for every CDR3 protein. This repertoire shows 300,000 to 400,000 distinct CDR3 sequences, roughly 14% found once; its top ten account for 15% to 20%. Sequenced: blood. All receptors derive from a woman in her thirties with Graves' ophthalmopathy. Each CDR3 is given with its conserved first and last residue. The order of the fields is clone size, V gene, D gene, J gene, CDR3 DNA, CDR3 protein. The D gene is left open where the match is weak. The size field is filled for only some rows; it gives once, few, many or a size class.

many	TRBV18	-	TRBJ2-1	TGTGCCAGCTCCACCTCTGCTCAGGGTGAATCCTACAATGAGCAGTTCTTC	CASSTSAQGESYNEQFF
few	TRBV7-9	-	TRBJ2-5	TGTGCCAGCAGCCAAGGACCACCCCGACAAGAGACCCAGTACTTC	CASSQGPPRQETQYF
many	TRBV12-5	-	TRBJ2-3	TGTGCTAGTGGTTTCGGCGGGGTAAGTTCGGATACGCAGTATTTT	CASGFGGVSSDTQYF
many	TRBV9	-	TRBJ2-1	TGTGCCAGCAGCGCCCTCGTAAGTCCCCATGAGCAGTTCTTC	CASSALVSPHEQFF
many	TRBV29-1	TRBD2	TRBJ2-1	TGCAGCGTAGTCGCGGGGGGTATCCGGTTAGGGCAGTTCTTC	CSVVAGGIRLGQFF
-	TRBV4-1	TRBD2	TRBJ2-3	TGCGCCAGCAGCCAAGAGAGGGGTGCTAGCGGGGGGCCTCATCGCACAGATACGCAGTATTTT	CASSQERGASGGPHRTDTQYF
-	TRBV11-2	TRBD2	TRBJ2-3	TGTGCCAGCAGCTTAGATAGGGGACTAGCGGGGGCGAAAGATACGCAGTATTTT	CASSLDRGLAGAKDTQYF
many	TRBV24-1	-	TRBJ2-1	TGTGCCACCAGCCAGGCAAACAATGAGCAGTTCTTC	CATSQANNEQFF
many	TRBV12-3/TRBV12-4	-	TRBJ1-5	TGTGCCAGCAGTTTAGGACAGACGGATCAGCCCCAGCATTTT	CASSLGQTDQPQHF
many	TRBV12-3/TRBV12-4	TRBD2	TRBJ2-5	TGTGCCAGCAGTTTCGCGGTTAGCGGGCAAGAGACCCAGTACTTC	CASSFAVSGQETQYF
many	TRBV5-1	-	TRBJ1-1	TGCGCCAGCAGCTTCGTTGACAGGCTGAACACTGAAGCTTTCTTT	CASSFVDRLNTEAFF
many	TRBV27	-	TRBJ2-1	TGTGCCAGCAGTTCCCTAGGAAGCTCCTACAATGAGCAGTTCTTC	CASSSLGSSYNEQFF
-	TRBV3-1	-	TRBJ1-1	TGTGCCAGCAGGGACAGTGCCGAAGCTTTCTTT	CASRDSAEAFF
many	TRBV27	-	TRBJ2-6	TGTGCCAGCGGCCGGGACAATGGGGCCAACGTCCTGACTTTC	CASGRDNGANVLTF
many	TRBV2	-	TRBJ2-7	TGTGCCAGCAGTGAATGGGCAGGGCGGTACGAGCAGTACTTC	CASSEWAGRYEQYF
many	TRBV29-1	-	TRBJ2-5	TGCAGCACCTGGTTGGGGGAGGTAGAGACCCAGTACTTC	CSTWLGEVETQYF
many	TRBV28	-	TRBJ1-5	TGTGCCAGCAGTCCCCGGGGGAGCAATCAGCCCCAGCATTTT	CASSPRGSNQPQHF
many	TRBV7-8	TRBD1	TRBJ2-3	TGTGCCAGCAGCAAACGGACAGGGACTGGGGATACGCAGTATTTT	CASSKRTGTGDTQYF
many	TRBV30	-	TRBJ2-3	TGTGCCTGGTCAACTACTAGCCTGAGCACAGATACGCAGTATTTT	CAWSTTSLSTDTQYF
few	TRBV5-1	-	TRBJ2-5	TGCGCCAGCAGCTTGGCGGGACCCCCAGGCGGGGAGACCCAGTACTTC	CASSLAGPPGGETQYF
-	TRBV3-1	-	TRBJ2-3	TGTGCCAGCAGCTACAAGGCGGTCACAGATACGCAGTATTTT	CASSYKAVTDTQYF
many	TRBV5-4	-	TRBJ1-2	TGTGCCAGCAGCTTGGGGGGGGACTATCTCTATGGCTACACCTTC	CASSLGGDYLYGYTF
-	TRBV9	-	TRBJ1-5	TGTGCCAGCAGCGCTTCGTTTAGCAATCAGCCCCAGCATTTT	CASSASFSNQPQHF
many	TRBV7-2	TRBD2	TRBJ2-7	TGTGCCAGCAGCAGGTACAGCGGGGGAGCCTACGAGCAGTACTTC	CASSRYSGGAYEQYF